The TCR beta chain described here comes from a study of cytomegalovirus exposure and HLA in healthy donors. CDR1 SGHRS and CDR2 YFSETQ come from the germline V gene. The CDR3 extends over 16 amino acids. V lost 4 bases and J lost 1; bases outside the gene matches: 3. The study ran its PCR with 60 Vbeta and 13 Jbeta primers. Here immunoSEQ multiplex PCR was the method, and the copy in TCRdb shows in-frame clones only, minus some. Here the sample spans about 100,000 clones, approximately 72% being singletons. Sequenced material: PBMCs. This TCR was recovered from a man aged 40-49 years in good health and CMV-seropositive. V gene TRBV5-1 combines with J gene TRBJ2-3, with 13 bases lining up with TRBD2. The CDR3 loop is CASSGGTSGGTDTQYF. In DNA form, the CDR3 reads TGCGCCAGCAGCGGGGGGACTAGCGGGGGCACAGATACGCAGTATTTT. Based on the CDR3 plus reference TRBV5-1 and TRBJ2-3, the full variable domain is KAGVTQTPRYLIKTRGQQVTLSCSPISGHRSVSWYQQTPGQGLQFLFEYFSETQRNKGNFPGRFSGRQFSNSRSEMNVSTLELGDSALYLCASSGGTSGGTDTQYFGPGTRLTVL.